Listed here are 25 T cell receptor beta chains from one sample, sequenced in a study of glioma-infiltrating T cells. Amplification of TCR alpha and beta CDR3 regions from RNA used iRepertoire nested multiplex PCR. Using its own MiXCR run on the multiplex PCR reads, TCRdb lists one record per CDR3 protein. The sample contains about 140,000 distinct CDR3 sequences, 39% of which appear only once. The sample consisted of glioma tissue, nonneoplastic brain tissue, or PBMCs (not recorded which). The receptors were gathered from a human donor with low-grade glioma or glioblastoma, undergoing nonglioma brain surgery, or in good health (not recorded which).

On this clonotype: Compared with germline, one end of the junction differs, possibly owing to a read error. The rearrangement uses TRBV19 and TRBJ1-5; D unresolved. From germline, CDR1 is LNHDA and CDR2 SQIVND (reference sequence). The CDR3 is 14 amino acids. CDR3 residues: CSSGEVRFNQPQHF. The DNA for the CDR3 is TGTTCCAGTGGAGAGGTAAGATTCAATCAGCCCCAGCATTTT. The variable domain in full, with the rest retrieved from reference TRBV19 and TRBJ1-5, is DGGITQSPKYLFRKEGQNVTLSCEQNLNHDAMYWYRQDPGQGLRLIYYSQIVNDFQKGDIAEGYSVSREKKESFPLTVTSAQKNPTAFYLCSSGEVRFNQPQHFGDGTRLSIL.

The chain recombines TRBV10-3 with TRBJ1-1, with D perhaps matching TRBD1 (5 bases). Germline V gene sequence: CDR1 ENHRY, CDR2 SYGVKD. The V end was cut by 0 bases, the J end by 13 bases, with 18 bases between. The CDR3 covers 14 residues. The CDR3 sequence: CAISESRQRPNVFF. The CDR3 DNA is TGTGCCATCAGTGAGTCCCGACAGAGACCGAATGTTTTCTTT.

The sample holds one count of this clonotype. The chain is built from TRBV27 and TRBJ2-3, with no clear D. CDR1 is MNHEY, CDR2 SMNVEV, per germline (reference sequence). Trimming stripped 1 base from V and 4 bases from J, with 15 bases between. The CDR3 loop spans 16 amino acids. The CDR3 loop is CASSLWNPEAADTQYF. The CDR3 DNA reads as TGTGCCAGCAGTTTATGGAACCCCGAGGCCGCAGATACGCAGTATTTT.

This clonotype was seen at least ten times. V is TRBV7-2 and J is TRBJ2-1, with D possibly called TRBD1 or TRBD2 (5 bases each). V lost 5 bases to trimming and J lost 2 bases, with 10 bases between them. CDR3 length: 14 residues. Per germline, CDR1 SGHTA and CDR2 FQGNSA. The CDR3 DNA is TGTGCCAGCAGCCCCCGGGGCGCCTACAATGAGCAGTTCTTC. Its protein is CASSPRGAYNEQFF.

This clonotype was observed at least ten times. This sequence joins TRBV7-2 and TRBJ2-3; D is ambiguous. Trimming took 3 bases from V and 0 from J, leaving 1 base between them. The CDR3 is 12 residues long. Germline CDR1 is SGHTA and CDR2 is FQGNSA. The CDR3 spells CASSFSTDTQYF. For the CDR3, the DNA is TGTGCCAGCAGCTTTAGCACAGATACGCAGTATTTT. Combining the CDR3 with reference TRBV7-2 and TRBJ2-3 gives the whole variable domain GAGVSQSPSNKVTEKGKDVELRCDPISGHTALYWYRQSLGQGLEFLIYFQGNSAPDKSGLPSDRFSAERTGGSVSTLTIQRTQQEDSAVYLCASSFSTDTQYFGPGTRLTVL.

This clonotype appeared a few times. Sequence at one end of the junction differs from germline and may be a read error. Here the CDR3 DNA reads TGCAGTGCTATTGGGGCGGGATTCCACTTC. It encodes CSAIGAGFHF. The chain is built from TRBV20-1 and TRBJ2-7, with D maybe TRBD2 (6 bases). In germline, CDR1 is DFQATT, CDR2 SNEGSKA (reference sequence). The CDR3 sequence is 10 residues long.

The V gene is TRBV15, the J gene TRBJ1-1; 12 bases fit TRBD1. Germline lookup yields CDR1 LNHNV and CDR2 YYDKDF (reference sequence). V lost 2 bases and J lost 4; bases outside the gene matches: 2. The CDR3 runs to 15 residues. CDR3 nucleotides: TGTGCCACCAGCAGACTGGGACAGGGGGCCACTGAAGCTTTCTTT. Its translation: CATSRLGQGATEAFF.

In the case of this clonotype: Being one base from a much bigger clone, this may be a read error. The chain combines TRBV6-1 with TRBJ2-1; D gene unclear. V lost 1 base and J lost 4, with 11 bases in between. From germline, CDR1 is MNHNS and CDR2 SASEGT. The CDR3 loop spans 15 amino acids. CDR3 nucleotides: TGTGCCAGCAGTGAAGAAAACTCACCTTACAATGAGCAGTTCTTC. Encoded protein: CASSEENSPYNEQFF.

The J gene is TRBJ1-2, the V gene TRBV15, with D hard to call. V dropped 0 bases and J dropped 8 bases, with 13 bases sitting between them. Germline V gene data show CDR1 as LNHNV and CDR2 as YYDKDF (reference sequence). The CDR3 sequence is 14 residues long. The CDR3 reads CATSRDRVGNGYTF. The CDR3 coding sequence is TGTGCCACCAGCAGAGATCGTGTAGGGAACGGCTACACCTTC.

The chain uses TRBV7-9 and TRBJ1-2; D may be TRBD1 (5 bases). Germline V gene data show CDR1 as SEHNR and CDR2 as FQNEAQ (reference sequence). The CDR3 sequence is 17 residues long. Trimming removed 5 bases from V and 8 bases from J, with 27 bases in between. The CDR3 coding sequence is TGTGCCAGCAGCACCACCGGGACTGATCAGAGCTGGAGAGGCTACACCTTC. Translation gives CASSTTGTDQSWRGYTF.

The sample holds a few counts of this clonotype. The gene calls are TRBV6-2 or TRBV6-3 and TRBJ2-7, with D unclear. Germline-derived CDR1 and CDR2 are MNHEY and SVGEGT. The CDR3 is 16 residues long. The V gene lost 2 bases and the J gene lost 3 bases, with 17 bases spanning the gap. In DNA form, the CDR3 reads TGTGCCAGCAGTTACATGAGACCCACCAACCTCTACGAGCAGTACTTC. Translation: CASSYMRPTNLYEQYF.

The J gene is TRBJ2-1, the V gene TRBV28; 11 positions agree with TRBD2. V shed 5 bases, J shed 4 bases, and the junction held 7 bases outside the gene matches. This CDR3 spans 16 amino acids. Germline V CDR1 and CDR2: MDHEN, SYDVKM. The CDR3, as DNA: TGTGCCAGCAGTGATGCTAGCGGGAGGATATACAATGAGCAGTTCTTC. Translating it yields CASSDASGRIYNEQFF.

At least ten counts were recorded for this clonotype. This chain connects TRBV6-6 to TRBJ1-3; unclear D gene. Trimming shortened V by 0 bases and J by 0 bases, and 9 bases separated the two germline ends. CDR1 and CDR2 (germline): MNHNY, SVGAGI (reference sequence). The CDR3 totals 16 residues. The CDR3 region is CASSYSDETSGNTIYF. The DNA of the CDR3 is TGTGCCAGCAGTTACTCCGACGAGACCTCTGGAAACACCATATATTTT.

This clonotype has a handful of counts. The rearrangement links TRBV20-1 to TRBJ2-7; D not certain. Germline-derived CDR1 and CDR2 are DFQATT and SNEGSKA (reference sequence). V dropped 5 bases and J dropped 3 bases, with 14 bases sitting between them. This CDR3 has 13 amino acids. The CDR3 nucleotides read TGCAGTGCTCAGCCAACCGGCATCTACGAGCAGTACTTC. The encoded protein is CSAQPTGIYEQYF.

This clonotype was seen more than once but under ten times. The chain links TRBV7-2 to TRBJ1-1; D remains ambiguous. This CDR3 spans 13 amino acids. V was clipped by 4 bases and J by 3 bases, with 9 bases between them. Germline assignment: CDR1 SGHTA and CDR2 FQGNSA. CDR3 protein: CASSSFPDTEAFF. DNA for the CDR3: TGTGCCAGCAGCTCATTCCCGGACACTGAAGCTTTCTTT.

This clonotype was counted between two and nine times. The CDR3 coding sequence is TGTGCCAGCAGTCCCGCGCCCAGCACAGATACGCAGTATTTT. It is translated as CASSPAPSTDTQYF. J is TRBJ2-3 and V is TRBV7-3; unclear D gene. This CDR3 contains 14 residues. The V end lost 6 bases, the J end lost 0 bases, and 10 bases lay between the germline ends. The germline V gene encodes CDR1 SGHTA and CDR2 FQGTGA.

In its sample, this clonotype was seen a few times. The CDR3 sequence is CASSDSTGTLHF. CDR3 nucleotide sequence: TGTGCCAGCAGTGACTCGACAGGCACCCTCCACTTT. The rearrangement uses TRBV6-4 and TRBJ1-6; TRBD1 might be the D (6 bases). The CDR3 has 12 amino acids. CDR1 is MRHNA, CDR2 SNTAGT, per germline. Between the trimmed V and J ends, which lost 0 bases and 14 bases, there was a span of 8 bases.

This clonotype was seen more than once but under ten times. The chain couples TRBV24-1 to TRBJ1-3, with 7 bases identical to TRBD1. The CDR3 totals 13 residues. CDR1 and CDR2 from the germline V gene are KGHDR and SFDVKD. Losses at the gene ends were 9 bases for V and 3 bases for J; bases not matched to a gene: 4. The DNA for the CDR3 is TGTGCCACCGGGACAGCCAGTGGAAACACCATATATTTT. Amino acid sequence: CATGTASGNTIYF.

The CDR3 spells CASSQDWGAGETQYF. CDR3 sequence (DNA): TGTGCCAGCAGCCAAGATTGGGGAGCGGGAGAGACCCAGTACTTC. The rearrangement uses TRBV4-2 and TRBJ2-5, with D perhaps TRBD2 (6 bases). Trimming shortened V by 0 bases and J by 4 bases, and 12 bases separated the two germline ends. The CDR3 covers 15 residues. CDR1 LGHNA and CDR2 YNFKEQ come from the germline V gene.

V gene TRBV5-5 combines with J gene TRBJ1-2, with D tentatively TRBD1 (5 bases). The germline V gene encodes CDR1 SGHKS and CDR2 YYEKEE (reference sequence). The ends were cut back, 4 bases at V and 4 bases at J, with 14 bases in the middle. The CDR3 totals 14 residues. CDR3 DNA: TGTGCCAGCAGCGGCGTTGGGGGAAGCTATGGCTACACCTTC. Translating gives CASSGVGGSYGYTF.

Many counts were recorded for this clonotype. The J gene is TRBJ2-5, the V gene TRBV6-1; D gene uncertain. Germline CDR1 and CDR2: MNHNS and SASEGT. Trimming stripped 5 bases from V and 10 bases from J, with 11 bases between. There are 11 residues in the CDR3. This CDR3 reads CASSQQWGQYF. The CDR3 DNA reads TGTGCCAGCAGTCAACAGTGGGGCCAGTACTTC.

The V gene is TRBV10-2, the J gene TRBJ1-2; 7 nucleotides agree with TRBD1. Germline CDR1 WSHSY, CDR2 SAAADI. Losses at the gene ends were 4 bases for V and 3 bases for J; bases not matched to a gene: 5. CDR3 size: 14 residues. Here the CDR3 reads CASSGAGGDYGYTF. The CDR3 DNA is TGCGCCAGCAGTGGGGCAGGGGGTGACTATGGCTACACCTTC.

This clonotype was detected ten times or more. This chain uses TRBV6-1 with TRBJ2-6; no reliable D call. The V end was cut by 5 bases, the J end by 5 bases, with 7 bases between. CDR1 MNHNS and CDR2 SASEGT come from the germline V gene. The CDR3 runs to 13 residues. The CDR3 nucleotides are TGTGCCAGCAGTCCTGTTAGGGCCAACGTCCTGACTTTC. Its translation: CASSPVRANVLTF.

This chain links TRBV18 with TRBJ2-1; D perhaps matches TRBD1 (6 bases). Trimming cost V 3 bases and J 6 bases, with 15 bases left between them. The CDR3 covers 15 residues. Germline CDR1 and CDR2: KGHSH and LQKENI. The CDR3 protein is CASSPQGKDSNEQFF. DNA for the CDR3: TGTGCCAGCTCACCTCAGGGGAAGGACTCCAATGAGCAGTTCTTC.

This clonotype was observed many times. This chain joins TRBV20-1 and TRBJ2-7; a weak D match, TRBD2 (6 bases). CDR1 is DFQATT, CDR2 SNEGSKA, per germline (reference sequence). This CDR3 has 13 amino acids. V was clipped by 0 bases and J by 11 bases, with 17 bases between them. This CDR3 reads CSARDEGRRPEYF. CDR3 DNA: TGCAGTGCTAGAGACGAAGGGAGGAGACCCGAGTACTTC.